This T cell receptor (beta chain) came from a study of CD8+ T cells in alopecia areata. Extraction and reverse transcription of RNA yielded cDNA as the sequencing template. The assay was immunoSEQ multiplex PCR, and TCRdb's table has in-frame clones only and misses some. The sample consists of approximately 300,000 clones, roughly 64% of them appearing once. Germline-derived CDR1 and CDR2 are GTSNPN and SVGIG (reference sequence). The V end lost 0 bases, the J end lost 0 bases, and 3 bases lay between the germline ends. The CDR3 covers 12 residues. Study-wide points: Lesional scalp, notably in alopecia totalis/universalis, had clonality above that of normal scalp.

Treatment described: oral pan-JAK inhibitor, 5-10 mg twice daily. About this clone itself: As yet, its antigen is unknown. The identical CDR3 is also encoded by other nucleotide sequences in the sample.

The chain uses TRBV30 and TRBJ2-7; no clear D. This receptor was identified in a human donor with alopecia areata. The sample was CD4+ T cells sorted from blood, taken at week 24, from a patient treated with tofacitinib. The chain's CDR3 is CAWSVGSYEQYF. The CDR3 DNA is TGTGCCTGGAGTGTCGGCTCCTACGAGCAGTACTTC.